This record covers a single TCR beta chain. Its matching antigen is unknown. This sample stems from a study of CXCR3-negative and CXCR3-positive naive CD8 T cells. Points from the study as a whole: For memory CD8+ cells diversity was much lower, but both naive subsets had comparably high diversity. Cryopreserved cells showed partially decreased CXCR3 expression, and most assays used fresh PBMCs. Comparison of naive cells showed more hydrophobic TRB CDR3s in CXCR3-positive than in CXCR3-negative naive cells. Naive CXCR3-positive and CXCR3-negative cells shared TRBV-TRBJ usage; memory cells diverged.

The study made its TRB cDNA libraries by 5' RACE, adding UMI labels. TCRdb reworked the 5' RACE reads into one entry per CDR3 protein, no DNA. Recorded for this sample: about 50,000 distinct CDR3 sequences. In germline, CDR1 is SGDLS, CDR2 YYNGEE. The CDR3 has 15 residues. The chain links TRBV9 to TRBJ2-1; TCRdb's assignment of TRBD1 cannot be checked, as there is no DNA. This TCR derives from a human donor in good health. Some clones in this sample may be carry-over from other donors' samples. The sample taken for sequencing was naive CXCR3+ CD8+ T cells from blood. Stated subset: CD45RO-CCR7+CD27+CD95- naive CD8+ T cells expressing CXCR3 (TNR3+). The CDR3 reads CASSVSGTGGNEQFF.